A single sample gave rise to the 26 T cell receptor beta chains below, sequenced in a study of OX40 agonist ivuxolimab in advanced cancers. Sequencing was performed with immunoSEQ multiplex PCR; in TCRdb, only in-frame clones are kept and a portion is missing. The data hold 65,000 to 75,000 clones, with approximately 81% observed a single time. The sequencing used CD4+ or CD8+ T cells sorted from blood, collected in a trial of the OX40 agonist ivuxolimab. All receptors derive from an adult with an advanced solid tumor such as melanoma, head and neck, liver or kidney cancer.

The V call is TRBV6-1, the J call TRBJ1-1; D gene unclear. The V and J ends lost 8 bases and 5 bases respectively, with 12 bases between them. The CDR3 length is 12 residues. Per germline, CDR1 MNHNS and CDR2 SASEGT. As DNA, the CDR3 is TGTGCCAGCCAGTATGCCGGAACTGAAGCTTTCTTT. This translates into CASQYAGTEAFF.

The V call is TRBV27, the J call TRBJ2-3; D may correspond to TRBD1 or TRBD2 (5 bases each). V shed 4 bases and J shed 4 bases, with 15 bases lying between them. CDR3 length: 15 amino acids. Germline lookup yields CDR1 MNHEY and CDR2 SMNVEV (reference sequence). The CDR3 here is CASSSWDDESDTQYF. The CDR3 DNA follows: TGTGCCAGCAGTTCATGGGACGACGAGTCAGATACGCAGTATTTT.

The chain employs TRBV7-2 and TRBJ1-2; D is possibly TRBD1 (5 bases). Germline V gene sequence: CDR1 SGHTA, CDR2 FQGNSA. V was shortened by 5 bases and J by 4 bases, with 11 bases between the two germline ends. The CDR3 has 13 residues. The CDR3 region is CASSPGRSYGYTF. The CDR3 DNA is TGTGCCAGCAGCCCAGGGAGGAGCTATGGCTACACCTTC. The full variable domain, in which reference TRBV7-2 and TRBJ1-2 provide the parts outside the CDR3, is GAGVSQSPSNKVTEKGKDVELRCDPISGHTALYWYRQSLGQGLEFLIYFQGNSAPDKSGLPSDRFSAERTGGSVSTLTIQRTQQEDSAVYLCASSPGRSYGYTFGSGTRLTVV.

This chain joins TRBV9 and TRBJ2-3; D may correspond to TRBD1 or TRBD2 (6 bases each). Trimming pared 5 bases from V and 1 base from J, leaving 20 bases between. Per the germline V gene, CDR1 is SGDLS and CDR2 is YYNGEE. CDR3 length: 17 residues. The CDR3 sequence is CASRALLGGRGTDTQYF. The CDR3 nucleotides read TGTGCCAGCAGAGCCCTCCTCGGGGGCCGGGGCACAGATACGCAGTATTTT.

CDR3 nucleotide sequence: TGTGCCAGCAGTTCTAGGAGGGTCCCTGAAGCTTTCTTT. Translation: CASSSRRVPEAFF. This rearrangement joins TRBV13 to TRBJ1-1; the D is unclear. The germline gives CDR1 PRHDT, CDR2 FYEKMQ (reference sequence). The CDR3 runs 13 residues. The germline V and J ends were trimmed by 6 bases and 6 bases, with 14 bases remaining between them.

V gene TRBV28 combines with J gene TRBJ1-2, with D tentatively TRBD1 (5 bases). The CDR3 covers 16 residues. Trimming shortened V by 5 bases and J by 4 bases, and 20 bases separated the two germline ends. Germline V lookup: CDR1 MDHEN, CDR2 SYDVKM. For the CDR3, the DNA is TGTGCCAGCAGTCCCCTGACCCAGGGTTTTAGCTATGGCTACACCTTC. It is translated as CASSPLTQGFSYGYTF.

In its sample, this clone was seen a few times. As DNA, the CDR3 is TGTGCCAGCAGCTCCGGGAATCTTCAGCCCCAGCATTTT. As protein: CASSSGNLQPQHF. This chain links TRBV11-2 with TRBJ1-5; D ambiguous. V gave up 4 bases and J gave up 6 bases, with 10 bases separating them. Germline V gives CDR1 SGHAT, CDR2 FQNNGV. CDR3 length equals 13 residues.

V is TRBV30 and J is TRBJ2-1; either TRBD1 or TRBD2 may supply D (5 bases each). Germline lookup yields CDR1 GTSNPN and CDR2 SVGIG (reference sequence). The CDR3 loop spans 15 amino acids. The ends were cut back, 5 bases at V and 4 bases at J, with 18 bases in the middle. The CDR3: CAWARSGSGYNEQFF. The CDR3 bases are TGTGCCTGGGCACGATCAGGGTCGGGGTACAATGAGCAGTTCTTC.

The table lists this clone with a few counts. CDR3 loop: CASSRRSGGQTYEQYF. In DNA, the CDR3 is TGTGCCAGCAGCCGACGATCGGGGGGTCAGACCTACGAGCAGTACTTC. The chain carries TRBV7-2 and TRBJ2-7; 7 nucleotides align to TRBD2. The CDR3 contains 16 residues. After removal of 5 bases from V and 2 bases from J, the junction contained 12 bases not matched to a gene. Per germline, CDR1 SGHTA and CDR2 FQGNSA. The variable domain in full, completed from reference TRBV7-2 and TRBJ2-7, reads GAGVSQSPSNKVTEKGKDVELRCDPISGHTALYWYRQSLGQGLEFLIYFQGNSAPDKSGLPSDRFSAERTGGSVSTLTIQRTQQEDSAVYLCASSRRSGGQTYEQYFGPGTRLTVT.

This chain links TRBV5-4 with TRBJ2-4; 7 nucleotides align to TRBD2. Germline CDR1 SGHNT, CDR2 YYREEE (reference sequence). V lost 2 bases and J lost 2; bases outside the gene matches: 4. The CDR3 has 15 amino acids. As DNA, the CDR3 is TGTGCCAGCAGCTTCCCCGGGGGGTCCAAAAACATTCAGTACTTC. Residues: CASSFPGGSKNIQYF.

CDR3: CASSPEGTEQYF. CDR3 DNA: TGTGCCAGCTCACCGGAGGGTACCGAGCAGTACTTC. The chain couples TRBV18 to TRBJ2-7, with D possibly matching TRBD2 (6 bases). Germline CDR1 is KGHSH and CDR2 is LQKENI. This CDR3 is built from 12 residues. Trimming removed 3 bases from V and 6 bases from J, with 9 bases in between.

The chain employs TRBV5-1 and TRBJ2-1; maybe TRBD2 (5 bases). CDR1 is SGHRS, CDR2 YFSETQ, per germline. V lost 5 bases and J lost 3, with 12 bases in between. The CDR3 has 14 amino acids. The CDR3 bases are TGCGCCAGCAGACCCGGACTCAACTACAATGAGCAGTTCTTC. Residues: CASRPGLNYNEQFF. Supplemented by reference TRBV5-1 and TRBJ2-1, the full variable domain reads KAGVTQTPRYLIKTRGQQVTLSCSPISGHRSVSWYQQTPGQGLQFLFEYFSETQRNKGNFPGRFSGRQFSNSRSEMNVSTLELGDSALYLCASRPGLNYNEQFFGPGTRLTVL.

As DNA, the CDR3 is TGTGCCAGCAGCCCCGCCCCGGGACAGGGCCACTACGAGCAGTACTTC. As protein: CASSPAPGQGHYEQYF. This chain connects TRBV7-2 to TRBJ2-7, with 9 bases aligning to TRBD1. Germline V gene lookup returns CDR1 SGHTA and CDR2 FQGNSA. The CDR3 runs to 16 residues. V gave up 5 bases and J gave up 3 bases; unmatched junction bases: 11.

This sequence joins TRBV28 and TRBJ1-2; 12 bases match TRBD1. The germline V gene has CDR1 MDHEN and CDR2 SYDVKM. The CDR3 length is 16 residues. The J segment lost 6 bases and the V segment lost 6 bases, leaving 11 bases of the junction unmatched. The CDR3 sequence: CASSNLPGTGGHGYTF. Written as DNA, the CDR3 is TGTGCCAGCAGCAATTTACCCGGGACAGGGGGCCATGGCTACACCTTC.

The chain carries TRBV6-5 and TRBJ1-2, with D hard to call. With 8 bases removed from V and 4 bases from J, the gap between germline ends came to 14 bases. Germline V lookup: CDR1 MNHEY, CDR2 SVGAGI. The CDR3 consists of 13 residues. As DNA, the CDR3 is TGTGCCAGCCAAAGGACCTCCAGCTATGGCTACACCTTC. Amino acid sequence: CASQRTSSYGYTF.

V and J are TRBV11-3 and TRBJ2-1, with D maybe TRBD2 (5 bases). Trimming cost V 0 bases and J 4 bases, with 13 bases left between them. Germline-derived CDR1 and CDR2 are SGHNT and YENEEA. The CDR3 loop spans 16 amino acids. The DNA for the CDR3 is TGTGCCAGCAGCTTAGACGGCGGGCCGCCTTACAATGAGCAGTTCTTC. This codes for CASSLDGGPPYNEQFF.

The rearrangement uses TRBV28 and TRBJ1-4; maybe TRBD1 (5 bases). V shed 8 bases and J shed 8 bases, with 18 bases lying between them. Germline CDR1 MDHEN, CDR2 SYDVKM. CDR3 length: 14 amino acids. In DNA form, the CDR3 reads TGTGCCAGCGGGATAGGGGTCCGAGGGGAAAAACTGTTTTTT. It encodes CASGIGVRGEKLFF.

The J gene is TRBJ1-3, the V gene TRBV5-4; TRBD1 is a possible D gene (5 bases). Trimming pared 0 bases from V and 2 bases from J, leaving 12 bases between. Germline CDR1 reads SGHNT; CDR2 reads YYREEE (reference sequence). The CDR3 has 16 amino acids. The CDR3 nucleotides read TGTGCCAGCAGCTTGGGTCTAGGACAAACTGGAAACACCATATATTTT. It yields the protein CASSLGLGQTGNTIYF.

V gene TRBV11-2 combines with J gene TRBJ2-7; D is perhaps TRBD1 (6 bases). Germline loops: CDR1 SGHAT, CDR2 FQNNGV. Deletions cut 4 bases from V and 2 bases from J, with 12 bases between. CDR3 size: 14 residues. CDR3 amino acids: CASSSDRNPYEQYF. The CDR3 DNA reads as TGTGCCAGCAGCTCTGACAGGAACCCCTACGAGCAGTACTTC.

The sample holds one count of this clone. This chain links TRBV4-1 with TRBJ2-1; 11 bases are shared with TRBD2. V lost 3 bases to trimming and J lost 5 bases; unmatched junction nucleotides: 6. Germline CDR1 MGHRA, CDR2 YSYEKL. This CDR3 has 16 residues. DNA of the CDR3: TGCGCCAGCAGCCATCGACTAGCGGGATCTGACAATGAGCAGTTCTTC. It is translated as CASSHRLAGSDNEQFF.

V usage is TRBV7-2 and J usage is TRBJ2-2; 7 nucleotides line up with TRBD2. There are 15 residues in the CDR3. V dropped 7 bases and J dropped 6; count of bases not matched to a gene: 11. Germline V gene sequence: CDR1 SGHTA, CDR2 FQGNSA. This CDR3 reads CASNPLAGDAGELFF. In DNA, the CDR3 is TGTGCCAGCAACCCCCTCGCGGGGGACGCCGGGGAGCTGTTTTTT.

V is TRBV9 and J is TRBJ1-1; D unresolved. The germline CDR1 and CDR2 sequences are SGDLS and YYNGEE. The length of the CDR3 is 14 residues. The ends were cut back, 3 bases at V and 5 bases at J, with 14 bases in the middle. The CDR3 DNA sequence: TGTGCCAGCAGCGGGCACGGTGGAGGAACTGAAGCTTTCTTT. Translating it yields CASSGHGGGTEAFF.

Only one count was recorded for this clone. The chain links TRBV28 to TRBJ2-5; TRBD2 matches 7 bases. The J segment lost 3 bases and the V segment lost 6 bases, leaving 13 bases of the junction unmatched. The germline V gene encodes CDR1 MDHEN and CDR2 SYDVKM. The CDR3 sequence is 16 residues long. The CDR3 here is CASSSGVGVAEETQYF. In DNA form, the CDR3 reads TGTGCCAGCAGCAGCGGGGTTGGGGTGGCGGAAGAGACCCAGTACTTC.

The chain combines TRBV28 with TRBJ1-5; D is possibly TRBD1 (6 bases). Per germline, CDR1 MDHEN and CDR2 SYDVKM. Trimming stripped 6 bases from V and 1 base from J, with 13 bases between. The CDR3 loop spans 15 amino acids. CDR3 sequence reads: CASRLQGPSNQPQHF. CDR3 sequence (DNA): TGTGCCAGCAGGCTACAGGGCCCCAGCAATCAGCCCCAGCATTTT.

The chain carries TRBV7-2 and TRBJ2-5, with unresolved D. Germline V gene sequence: CDR1 SGHTA, CDR2 FQGNSA. Trimming left V 2 bases short and J 3 bases short, with 7 bases between. The length of the CDR3 is 13 residues. CDR3 in DNA: TGTGCCAGCAGCTTATCGCCTGAAGAGACCCAGTACTTC. Its translation is CASSLSPEETQYF.

The rearrangement joins TRBV5-5 to TRBJ2-1, with 9 bases that match TRBD2. Germline CDR1 is SGHKS and CDR2 is YYEKEE (reference sequence). The ends lost 0 bases at V and 5 bases at J; junction bases unmatched: 9. The CDR3 runs 17 residues. Written as DNA, the CDR3 is TGTGCCAGCAGCTTGGTTGGTAGCGGGAGTACAAACAATGAGCAGTTCTTC. Protein: CASSLVGSGSTNNEQFF. Full variable domain (rest looked up from reference TRBV5-5 and TRBJ2-1): DAGVTQSPTHLIKTRGQQVTLRCSPISGHKSVSWYQQVLGQGPQFIFQYYEKEERGRGNFPDRFSARQFPNYSSELNVNALLLGDSALYLCASSLVGSGSTNNEQFFGPGTRLTVL.